This TCR beta chain was recorded in a study of blood T cell repertoires in COVID-19 (TCRdb year 2020). Looking at the study overall: Collaborator samples came from the United States, Italy and Spain and covered acute and convalescent phases of COVID-19. The material from the prospective study consisted of cDNA or gDNA derived from T cells, B-cell-depleted T cells, or PBMCs. Subjects who had been exposed to COVID-19, were actively infected with it, or had recovered from it provided the deeply sampled blood TCRbeta repertoires that made up the dataset. The repertoires were released in a freely available public database meant as a resource for research on the immune response to SARS-CoV-2. Samples were obtained from the ongoing ImmuneRACE study (first 160 participants) and from some 1,300 subjects provided by 6 global collaborators. Sample metadata almost always included a de-identified subject ID, COVID-19 status, age in years and sex. Where available, HLA class I and class II types were taken from metadata supplied by the sample provider and were not determined by assay-based typing. Summary of the overall study and its limitations: The quantity of clinical and demographic metadata differed by source and by participant and was supplied without curation.

At the junction V is shortened by 5 bases and J by 4 bases, with 15 bases in between. Taken from cysteine to phenylalanine, the CDR3 has 15 residues. Only the CDR3 region is kept as DNA, spanning 45 bases read in frame from base 1. The germline V gene encodes CDR1 SGDLS and CDR2 YYNGEE. This clone was seen a few times. Its antigen is still unknown. Base qualities are not provided; no much larger clone lies one nucleotide away. TCRbeta CDR3 regions were amplified from genomic DNA using the immunoSEQ Assay, a bias-controlled multiplex PCR. Concerning the study's data processing: The number of nucleated cells in each sample was estimated by amplification of reference gene primers within the assay. To quantify the absolute abundance of each unique TCRbeta CDR3 rearrangement, sequence reads were collapsed and filtered. For each sample, productive Simpson clonality was calculated as the square root of Simpson's diversity index across productive rearrangements. TCRdb re-hosts the immuneACCESS table, in-frame sequences only. Its copies lack some clones; in the studies checked, an unresolved V gene accounts for under half of them, and the cause for the rest is not known. The DNA was the basis for D and trimming; V, J and clone size are from that table. Within this sample are about 70,000 clones, with 80% to 90% of them counted one time only. The ten top clones hold 29% of the sample.

Collaborating institutions collected whole blood in K2EDTA tubes following their own protocols. For TCRbeta analysis, collaborators shipped samples in one of three forms: frozen whole blood, isolated PBMCs, or DNA extracted from either of those sample types. The sequenced sample was peripheral blood. This sequence uses TRBV9 and TRBJ2-2; D gene: possibly TRBD1, on 6 matching bases. The TCR sequence derives from a woman at least 80 years old with active or convalescent COVID-19. For the CDR3, the sequence is CASRGGTGITGELFF. The nucleotides read TGTGCCAGCAGAGGGGGAACAGGAATCACCGGGGAGCTGTTTTTT.